Below, 11 T cell receptor beta chains from the same sample are listed, as sequenced in a study of T cell responses to AZD1222 COVID-19 vaccine. The repertoire was sequenced with immunoSEQ multiplex PCR; TCRdb's copy has only in-frame clones and lacks some. The table lists over 150,000 clones, 88% of them singletons, with around 3.1% in the top ten. Sequences were derived from peripheral blood, sampled on day 0 of AZD1222 vaccination. All receptors derive from an adult in good health.

The chain's CDR3 is CASGRTTGYNQPQHF. In DNA form, the CDR3 reads TGTGCTAGTGGCCGGACGACAGGCTACAATCAGCCCCAGCATTTT. V and J are TRBV12-5 and TRBJ1-5; a possible D gene is TRBD1 (6 bases). The CDR3 is 15 amino acids. Per the germline V gene, CDR1 is LGHNT and CDR2 is FRNRAP. V lost 6 bases to trimming and J lost 3 bases, with 15 bases between them.

In its sample, this clone was seen a few times. V gene TRBV10-2 combines with J gene TRBJ2-2, with TRBD1 matching over 8 bases. Unmatched junction bases numbered 4, after V lost 7 bases and J lost 6 bases. The CDR3 is made up of 13 amino acids. The germline gives CDR1 WSHSY, CDR2 SAAADI. The CDR3 loop is CASTAGGSGELFF. DNA of the CDR3: TGCGCCAGCACGGCAGGGGGCTCCGGGGAGCTGTTTTTT.

The rearrangement joins TRBV15 to TRBJ2-2; D gene uncertain. Germline CDR1 reads LNHNV; CDR2 reads YYDKDF (reference sequence). This CDR3 region has 13 residues. The ends were cut back, 4 bases at V and 5 bases at J, with 8 bases in the middle. The CDR3, as DNA: TGTGCCACCAGCACGACCATAACCGGGGAGCTGTTTTTT. Amino acids: CATSTTITGELFF.

The chain uses TRBV3-1 (or the pseudogene TRBV3-2) and TRBJ1-2, with D hard to call. The germline gives CDR1 LGHDT, CDR2 YNNKEL (reference sequence). The V end lost 0 bases, the J end lost 8 bases, and 7 bases lay between the germline ends. The length of the CDR3 is 12 residues. CDR3 loop: CASSQEREGYTF. CDR3 coding DNA: TGTGCCAGCAGCCAAGAACGGGAAGGCTACACCTTC.

The rearrangement joins TRBV6-1 to TRBJ1-5, with D maybe TRBD1 (5 bases). V was clipped by 3 bases and J by 0 bases, with 9 bases between them. CDR1 is MNHNS and CDR2 is SASEGT in the germline V gene. The CDR3 is 15 residues long. The CDR3 nucleotides read TGTGCCAGCAGTGACGGGACTTTTAGCAATCAGCCCCAGCATTTT. This codes for CASSDGTFSNQPQHF.

This sequence joins TRBV18 and TRBJ1-1, with D possibly being TRBD1 (5 bases). The V and J ends lost 2 bases and 6 bases respectively, with 10 bases between them. In germline, CDR1 is KGHSH, CDR2 LQKENI. The CDR3 has 13 amino acids. The CDR3 nucleotides read TGTGCCAGCTCACCAGCCCAGGGAGCTGAAGCTTTCTTT. Translating gives CASSPAQGAEAFF.

V usage is TRBV5-1 and J usage is TRBJ1-6; D gene unclear. This CDR3 region has 15 residues. V lost 3 bases, J lost 7 bases, and 14 bases lay in between. Germline V gene lookup returns CDR1 SGHRS and CDR2 YFSETQ. CDR3: CASSSDAGWNSPLHF. Here the CDR3 DNA reads TGCGCCAGCAGCTCTGATGCGGGTTGGAATTCACCCCTCCACTTT.

The chain links TRBV29-1 to TRBJ2-1; D might be TRBD2 (5 bases). The CDR3 contains 14 residues. V gave up 8 bases and J gave up 0 bases, with 14 bases separating them. Germline V lookup: CDR1 SQVTM, CDR2 ANQGSEA. CDR3 residues: CSTSVGSSYNEQFF. The CDR3 coding sequence is TGCAGCACCTCCGTAGGGAGCTCCTACAATGAGCAGTTCTTC.

V usage is TRBV5-1 and J usage is TRBJ1-3; D remains ambiguous. From germline, CDR1 is SGHRS and CDR2 YFSETQ. There are 17 residues in the CDR3. The germline V and J ends were trimmed by 0 bases and 0 bases, with 13 bases remaining between them. The CDR3 nucleotides are TGCGCCAGCAGCTTGGAAGGAGGGAGCTTCTCTGGAAACACCATATATTTT. As protein: CASSLEGGSFSGNTIYF.

The chain employs TRBV27 and TRBJ1-1; TRBD1 matches 8 bases. This CDR3 has 17 amino acids. Looked up from germline, CDR1 is MNHEY and CDR2 is SMNVEV (reference sequence). The junction had 8 bases not matched to a gene; V was cut back by 2 bases and J by 0 bases. The CDR3 DNA sequence: TGTGCCAGCAGTTTAAGACAGGGGCCTAGCATGAACACTGAAGCTTTCTTT. Amino acid sequence: CASSLRQGPSMNTEAFF.

The chain carries TRBV5-4 and TRBJ2-3, with unresolved D. V was cut by 0 bases and J by 0 bases, with 11 bases left in between. The CDR3 runs to 16 residues. Germline V gene data show CDR1 as SGHNT and CDR2 as YYREEE (reference sequence). This CDR3 is CASSLALSSSTDTQYF. CDR3 in DNA: TGTGCCAGCAGCTTGGCCTTGTCTAGTAGCACAGATACGCAGTATTTT.